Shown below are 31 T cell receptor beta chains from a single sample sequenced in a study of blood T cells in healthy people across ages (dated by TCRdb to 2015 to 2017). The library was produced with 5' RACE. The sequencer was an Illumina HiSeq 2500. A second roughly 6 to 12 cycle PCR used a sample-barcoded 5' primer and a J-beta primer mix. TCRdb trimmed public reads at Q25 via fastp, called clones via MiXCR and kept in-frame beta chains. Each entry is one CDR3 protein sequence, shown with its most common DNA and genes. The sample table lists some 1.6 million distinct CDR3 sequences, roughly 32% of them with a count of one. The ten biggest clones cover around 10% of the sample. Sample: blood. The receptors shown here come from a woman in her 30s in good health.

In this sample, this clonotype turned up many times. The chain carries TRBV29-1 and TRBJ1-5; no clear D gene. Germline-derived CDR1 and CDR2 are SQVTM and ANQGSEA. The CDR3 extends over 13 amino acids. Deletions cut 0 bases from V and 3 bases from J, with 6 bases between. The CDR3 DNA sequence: TGCAGCGTTGAAGACTCTCCCAATCAGCCCCAGCATTTT. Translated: CSVEDSPNQPQHF.

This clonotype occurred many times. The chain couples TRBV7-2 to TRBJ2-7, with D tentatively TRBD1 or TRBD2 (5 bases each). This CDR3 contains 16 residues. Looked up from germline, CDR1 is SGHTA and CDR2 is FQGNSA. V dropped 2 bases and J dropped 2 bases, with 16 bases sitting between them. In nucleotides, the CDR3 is TGTGCCAGCAGCTTATCGCGGTCGGGGCCAACCTACGAGCAGTACTTC. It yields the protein CASSLSRSGPTYEQYF. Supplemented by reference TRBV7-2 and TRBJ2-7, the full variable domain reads GAGVSQSPSNKVTEKGKDVELRCDPISGHTALYWYRQSLGQGLEFLIYFQGNSAPDKSGLPSDRFSAERTGGSVSTLTIQRTQQEDSAVYLCASSLSRSGPTYEQYFGPGTRLTVT.

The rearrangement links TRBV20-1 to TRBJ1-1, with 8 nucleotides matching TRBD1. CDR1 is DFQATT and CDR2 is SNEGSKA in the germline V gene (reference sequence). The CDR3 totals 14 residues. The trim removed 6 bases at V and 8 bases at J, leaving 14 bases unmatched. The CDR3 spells CSAAPYRDRREAFF. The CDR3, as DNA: TGCAGTGCCGCACCTTACCGGGACAGGAGAGAAGCTTTCTTT.

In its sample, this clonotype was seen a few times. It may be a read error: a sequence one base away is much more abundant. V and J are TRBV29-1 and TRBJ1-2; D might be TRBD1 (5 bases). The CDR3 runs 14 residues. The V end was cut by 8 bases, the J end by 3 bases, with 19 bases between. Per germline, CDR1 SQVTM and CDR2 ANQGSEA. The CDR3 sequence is CSMRPQGRDYGYTF. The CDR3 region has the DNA TGCAGCATGCGTCCCCAGGGTCGGGACTATGGCTACACCTTC.

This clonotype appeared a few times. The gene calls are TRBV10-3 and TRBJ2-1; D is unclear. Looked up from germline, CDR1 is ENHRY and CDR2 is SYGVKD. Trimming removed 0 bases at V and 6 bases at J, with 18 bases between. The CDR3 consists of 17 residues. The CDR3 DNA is TGTGCCATCAGTGAGTCGGCTAGGGTGTCGAGCGTCAATGAGCAGTTCTTC. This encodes CAISESARVSSVNEQFF.

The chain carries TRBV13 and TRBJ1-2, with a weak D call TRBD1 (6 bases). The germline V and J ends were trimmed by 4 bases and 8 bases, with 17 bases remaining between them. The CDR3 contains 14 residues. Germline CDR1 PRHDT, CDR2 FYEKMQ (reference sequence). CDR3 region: CASSSILRTEGYTF. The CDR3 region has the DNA TGTGCCAGCAGCTCCATACTTAGGACAGAAGGCTACACCTTC.

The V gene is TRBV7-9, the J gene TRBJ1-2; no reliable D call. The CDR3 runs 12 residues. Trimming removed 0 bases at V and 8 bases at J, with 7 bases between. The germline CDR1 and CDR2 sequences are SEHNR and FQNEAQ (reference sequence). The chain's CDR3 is CASSLADGGYTF. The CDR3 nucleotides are TGTGCCAGCAGCTTAGCCGACGGGGGCTACACCTTC.

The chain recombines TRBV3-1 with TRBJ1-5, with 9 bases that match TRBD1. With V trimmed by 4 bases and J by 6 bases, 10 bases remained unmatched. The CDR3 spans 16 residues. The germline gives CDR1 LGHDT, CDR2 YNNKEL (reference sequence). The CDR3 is CASSPATGGAGQPQHF. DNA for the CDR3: TGTGCCAGCAGCCCTGCGACAGGGGGTGCCGGTCAGCCCCAGCATTTT.

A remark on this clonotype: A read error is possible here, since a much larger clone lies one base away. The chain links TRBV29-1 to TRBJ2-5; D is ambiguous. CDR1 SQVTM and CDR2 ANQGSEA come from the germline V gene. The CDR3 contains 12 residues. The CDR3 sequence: CGVEGSVETQYF. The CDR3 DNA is TGCGGCGTAGAAGGTTCAGTAGAGACCCAGTACTTC.

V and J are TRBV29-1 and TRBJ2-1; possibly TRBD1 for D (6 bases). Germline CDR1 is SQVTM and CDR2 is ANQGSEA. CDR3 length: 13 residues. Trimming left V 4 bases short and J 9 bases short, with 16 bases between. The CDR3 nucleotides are TGCAGCGTTGTAGATGGGGGCCGATCTGAGCAGTTCTTC. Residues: CSVVDGGRSEQFF.

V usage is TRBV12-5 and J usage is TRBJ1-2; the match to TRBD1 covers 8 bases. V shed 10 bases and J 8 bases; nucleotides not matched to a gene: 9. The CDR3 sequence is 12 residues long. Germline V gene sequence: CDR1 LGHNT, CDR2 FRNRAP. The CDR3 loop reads CATSSGGWGYTF. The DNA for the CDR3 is TGTGCTACTTCCTCAGGGGGCTGGGGCTACACCTTC.

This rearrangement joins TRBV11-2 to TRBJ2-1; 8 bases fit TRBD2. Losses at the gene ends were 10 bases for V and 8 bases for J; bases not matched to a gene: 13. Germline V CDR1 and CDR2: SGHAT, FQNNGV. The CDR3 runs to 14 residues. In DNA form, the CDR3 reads TGTGCCACCTCCGGGAGGGAGGGCCCTCATGAGCAGTTCTTC. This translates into CATSGREGPHEQFF.

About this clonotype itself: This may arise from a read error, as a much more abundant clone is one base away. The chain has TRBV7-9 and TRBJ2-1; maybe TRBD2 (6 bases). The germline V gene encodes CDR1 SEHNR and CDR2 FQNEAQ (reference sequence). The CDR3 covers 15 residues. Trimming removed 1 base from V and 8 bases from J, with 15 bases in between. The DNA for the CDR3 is TGTGCCAGCAGCTTAGGCGGGACCTCGTACGATGAGCAGTTCTTC. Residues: CASSLGGTSYDEQFF.

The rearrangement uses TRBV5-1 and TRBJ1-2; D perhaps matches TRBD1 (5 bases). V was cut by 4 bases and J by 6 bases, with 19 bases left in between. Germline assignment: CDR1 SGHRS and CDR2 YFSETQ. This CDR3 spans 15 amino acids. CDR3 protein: CASSNPGAGNDGYTF. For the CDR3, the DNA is TGCGCCAGCAGCAACCCAGGAGCAGGGAATGATGGCTACACCTTC. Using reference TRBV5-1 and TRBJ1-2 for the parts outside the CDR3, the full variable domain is KAGVTQTPRYLIKTRGQQVTLSCSPISGHRSVSWYQQTPGQGLQFLFEYFSETQRNKGNFPGRFSGRQFSNSRSEMNVSTLELGDSALYLCASSNPGAGNDGYTFGSGTRLTVV.

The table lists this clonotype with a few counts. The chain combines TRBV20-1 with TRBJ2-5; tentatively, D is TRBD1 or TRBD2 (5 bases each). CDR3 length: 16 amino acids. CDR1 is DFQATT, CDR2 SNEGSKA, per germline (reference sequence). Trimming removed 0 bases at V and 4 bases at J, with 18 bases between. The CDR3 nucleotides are TGCAGTGCTAGAGAACACGGGGACCCCTGGCGAGAGACCCAGTACTTC. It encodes CSAREHGDPWRETQYF.

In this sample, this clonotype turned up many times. In DNA form, the CDR3 reads TGCAGCGTTGAGGAGGGCTCAGATACGCAGTATTTT. Translation: CSVEEGSDTQYF. The genes are TRBV29-1 and TRBJ2-3, with D possibly TRBD2 on 6 matching bases. The CDR3 is 12 residues long. Germline values: CDR1 SQVTM, CDR2 ANQGSEA. Trimming cost V 3 bases and J 4 bases, with 8 bases left between them.

Here the CDR3 reads CASSLWGPLGQGADEQFF. CDR3 in DNA: TGTGCCAGCAGTTTATGGGGACCCCTAGGGCAGGGGGCGGATGAGCAGTTCTTC. The chain employs TRBV27 and TRBJ2-1, with TRBD1 identical over 8 bases. This CDR3 has 18 amino acids. After removal of 1 base from V and 8 bases from J, the junction contained 16 bases not matched to a gene. Per germline, CDR1 MNHEY and CDR2 SMNVEV (reference sequence).

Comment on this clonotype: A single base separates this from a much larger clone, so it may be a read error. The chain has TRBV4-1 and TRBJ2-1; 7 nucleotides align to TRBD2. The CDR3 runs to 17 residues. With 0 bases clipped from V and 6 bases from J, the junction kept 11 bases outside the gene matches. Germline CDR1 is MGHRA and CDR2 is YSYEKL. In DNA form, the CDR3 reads TGCGCCAGCAGCCAAGACCTAGCGGAGGCCCTCTGCAATGAGCAGTTCTTC. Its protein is CASSQDLAEALCNEQFF.

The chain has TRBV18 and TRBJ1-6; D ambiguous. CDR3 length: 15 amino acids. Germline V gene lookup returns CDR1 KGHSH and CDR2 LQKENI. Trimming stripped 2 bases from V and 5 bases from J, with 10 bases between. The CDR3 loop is CASSPIMANNSPLHF. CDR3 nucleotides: TGTGCCAGCTCACCAATTATGGCGAATAATTCACCCCTCCACTTT.

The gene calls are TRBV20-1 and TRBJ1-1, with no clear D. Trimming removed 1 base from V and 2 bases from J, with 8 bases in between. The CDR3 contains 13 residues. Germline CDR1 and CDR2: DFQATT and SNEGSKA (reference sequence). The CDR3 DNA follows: TGCAGTGCTAGAGGTAGTCTTAACACTGAAGCTTTCTTT. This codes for CSARGSLNTEAFF.

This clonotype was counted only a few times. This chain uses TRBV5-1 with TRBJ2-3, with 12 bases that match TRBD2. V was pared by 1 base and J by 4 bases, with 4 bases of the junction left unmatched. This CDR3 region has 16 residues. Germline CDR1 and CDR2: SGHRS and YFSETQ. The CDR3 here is CASSLTTSGSADTQYF. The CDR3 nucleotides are TGCGCCAGCAGCTTGACGACTAGCGGGAGCGCAGATACGCAGTATTTT.

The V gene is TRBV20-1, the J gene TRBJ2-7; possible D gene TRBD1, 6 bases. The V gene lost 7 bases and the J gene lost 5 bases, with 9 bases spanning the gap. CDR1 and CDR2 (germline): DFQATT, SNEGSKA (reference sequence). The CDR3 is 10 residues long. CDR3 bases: TGCAGTGTATACAGGGACGAGCAGTACTTC. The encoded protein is CSVYRDEQYF.

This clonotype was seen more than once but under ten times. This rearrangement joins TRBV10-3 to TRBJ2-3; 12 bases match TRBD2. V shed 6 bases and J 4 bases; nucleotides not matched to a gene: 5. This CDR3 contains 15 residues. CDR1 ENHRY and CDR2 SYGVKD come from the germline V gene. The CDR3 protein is CAISELAGGADTQYF. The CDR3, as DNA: TGTGCCATCAGCGAACTAGCGGGAGGAGCAGATACGCAGTATTTT.

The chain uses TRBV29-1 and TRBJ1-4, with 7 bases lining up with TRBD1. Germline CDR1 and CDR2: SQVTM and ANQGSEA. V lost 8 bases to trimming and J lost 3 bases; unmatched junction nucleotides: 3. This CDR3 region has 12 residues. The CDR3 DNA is TGCAGCTGTCAGGGGGCTAATGAAAAACTGTTTTTT. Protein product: CSCQGANEKLFF.

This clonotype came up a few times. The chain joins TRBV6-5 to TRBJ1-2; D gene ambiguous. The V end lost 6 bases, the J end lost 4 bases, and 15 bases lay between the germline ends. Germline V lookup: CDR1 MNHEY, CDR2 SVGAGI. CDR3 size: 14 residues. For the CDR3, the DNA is TGTGCCAGCAGCCCAAGACACAGCTCCTATGGCTACACCTTC. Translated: CASSPRHSSYGYTF.

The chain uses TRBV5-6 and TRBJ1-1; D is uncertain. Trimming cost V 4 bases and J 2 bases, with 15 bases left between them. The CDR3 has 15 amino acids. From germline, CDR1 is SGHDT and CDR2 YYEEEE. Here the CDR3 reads CASSRNSVTNTEAFF. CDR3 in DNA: TGTGCCAGCAGCAGAAACAGCGTAACAAACACTGAAGCTTTCTTT.

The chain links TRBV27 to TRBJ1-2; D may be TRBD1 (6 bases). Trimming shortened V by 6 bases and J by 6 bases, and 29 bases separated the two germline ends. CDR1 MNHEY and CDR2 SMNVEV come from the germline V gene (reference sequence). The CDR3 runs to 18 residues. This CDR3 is CASSPIWVATQGSNGYTF. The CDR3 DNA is TGTGCCAGCAGCCCCATCTGGGTCGCTACTCAGGGGAGTAATGGCTACACCTTC.

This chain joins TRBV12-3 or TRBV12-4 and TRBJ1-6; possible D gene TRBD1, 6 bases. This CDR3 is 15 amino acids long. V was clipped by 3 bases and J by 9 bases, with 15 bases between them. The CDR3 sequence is CASSFGQRNTSPLHF. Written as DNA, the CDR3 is TGTGCCAGCAGTTTTGGACAGAGGAATACTTCACCCCTCCACTTT.

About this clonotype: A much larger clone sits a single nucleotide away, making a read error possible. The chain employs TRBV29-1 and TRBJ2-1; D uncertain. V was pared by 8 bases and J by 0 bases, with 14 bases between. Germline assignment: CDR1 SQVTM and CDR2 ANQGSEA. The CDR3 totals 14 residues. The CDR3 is CSIVADSSYNEQFF. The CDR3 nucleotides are TGCAGCATTGTGGCGGATAGCTCCTACAATGAGCAGTTCTTC.

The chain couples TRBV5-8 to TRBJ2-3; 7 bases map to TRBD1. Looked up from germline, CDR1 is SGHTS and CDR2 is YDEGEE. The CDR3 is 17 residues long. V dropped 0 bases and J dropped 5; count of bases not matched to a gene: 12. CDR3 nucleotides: TGTGCCAGCAGCTTGGAAGGGGTGAACAGGGGAAAAGATACGCAGTATTTT. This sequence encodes CASSLEGVNRGKDTQYF.

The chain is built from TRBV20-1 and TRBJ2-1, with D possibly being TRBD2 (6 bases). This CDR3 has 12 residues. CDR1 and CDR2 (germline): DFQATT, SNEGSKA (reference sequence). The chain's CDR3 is CRAPLAYNEQFF. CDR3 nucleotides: TGCAGGGCTCCACTAGCTTACAATGAGCAGTTCTTC.